Described below is a single T cell receptor (beta chain) sequence and its context. The antigen is unknown. Naive CD8 cells lacked CD45RO, underwent positive selection for CCR7 and left out terminally differentiated effector memory CD45RA+ cells. This entry comes from a study of shared clonotypes between healthy human individuals. Sorted-subset replicate PCRs used 150 to 200 ng DNA, about 30,000 T cell genomes. Data came from immunoSEQ multiplex PCR; TCRdb stores just in-frame clones and leaves some out. The sample has some 2.1 million clones; about 94% are singletons. Study results and caveats: Non-shared clonotypes showed lower generation probabilities than clonotypes common to all four donors. Limitation of the genetic and exposure-history diversity represented came from the few donors. Naive subsets typically showed greater estimated richness than memory subsets.

V dropped 2 bases and J dropped 2; count of bases not matched to a gene: 11. The V gene's germline CDR1 is MDHEN and CDR2 SYDVKM. CDR3 size: 17 residues. The rearrangement links TRBV28 to TRBJ2-7, with TRBD2 matching 8 bases. Material: naive CD8+ T cells from PBMCs. This clonotype was sampled from a man in his late teens or twenties in good health. Some clones in this sample may be carry-over from other donors' samples. The CDR3 bases are TGTGCCAGCAGTTTAAGGGGGAAGAGCGGGAGAACCTACGAGCAGTACTTC. Amino acids: CASSLRGKSGRTYEQYF.